The clone carrying this T cell receptor (beta chain) was detected ten times or more. The data originate from a study of T cells in Graves' hyperthyroidism and ophthalmopathy. V was clipped by 7 bases and J by 10 bases, with 14 bases between them. Germline V CDR1 and CDR2: SNHLY, FYNNEI. This CDR3 comprises 11 residues. What was amplified from RNA transcripts were TCR beta CDR3 regions. First-round RT-PCR of the TCR CDR3 relied on the HTBI primer set. TCRdb fed the multiplex PCR reads into MiXCR, producing one record per CDR3 protein. Seen here are about 480,000 distinct CDR3 sequences, roughly 14% observed once, and the top ten hold 15% to 20%.

The sequence was collected from a young woman with Graves' hyperthyroidism. The gene calls are TRBV2 and TRBJ2-7; possibly TRBD1 for D (5 bases). Sequenced: blood. The CDR3 coding sequence is TGTGCCAGCACCACCACAGGCCTACAGTACTTC. Its protein product is CASTTTGLQYF.